Shown below are 20 T cell receptor beta chains from a single sample sequenced in a study of blood T cell repertoires in COVID-19. Method: immunoSEQ multiplex PCR; TCRdb's copy keeps in-frame clones and lacks some. The sample carries around 500,000 clones, approximately 85% recorded once. Sample: peripheral blood. These receptors all come from a human donor in a cohort sampled during active COVID-19.

This clone was detected only once. The chain couples TRBV30 to TRBJ2-3; the D gene is possibly TRBD2 (6 bases). Trimming left V 1 base short and J 1 base short, with 12 bases between. CDR3 length: 15 residues. The germline V gene encodes CDR1 GTSNPN and CDR2 SVGIG (reference sequence). The CDR3 sequence: CAWSAIGRGTDTQYF. DNA for the CDR3: TGTGCCTGGAGTGCGATCGGGAGAGGCACAGATACGCAGTATTTT.

The rearrangement uses TRBV20-1 and TRBJ2-5, with 8 bases lining up with TRBD2. The CDR3 spans 11 residues. Germline CDR1 DFQATT, CDR2 SNEGSKA (reference sequence). Unmatched junction bases numbered 3, after V lost 8 bases and J lost 4 bases. The CDR3 nucleotides read TGCAGTAGCGGGGGTGGAGAGACCCAGTACTTC. Its protein product is CSSGGGETQYF.

This rearrangement joins TRBV7-8 to TRBJ1-1; 9 nucleotides agree with TRBD1. Germline CDR1 is SGHVS and CDR2 is FQNEAQ. The CDR3 runs to 19 residues. V lost 1 base to trimming and J lost 6 bases; unmatched junction nucleotides: 18. CDR3 sequence reads: CASSLGVTGQGQGRAEAFF. Written as DNA, the CDR3 is TGTGCCAGCAGCTTAGGTGTAACGGGACAGGGACAAGGAAGGGCTGAAGCTTTCTTT.

The rearrangement joins TRBV30 to TRBJ1-6, with no clear D. The ends were cut back, 3 bases at V and 5 bases at J, with 5 bases in the middle. The CDR3 contains 12 residues. Germline-derived CDR1 and CDR2 are GTSNPN and SVGIG (reference sequence). As DNA, the CDR3 is TGTGCCTGGAGGGGCAATAATTCACCCCTCCACTTT. It translates to CAWRGNNSPLHF.

The chain combines TRBV10-1 with TRBJ2-2; the D gene is possibly TRBD2 (5 bases). The length of the CDR3 is 14 residues. Trimming pared 6 bases from V and 4 bases from J, leaving 12 bases between. From germline, CDR1 is WNHNN and CDR2 SYGVQD (reference sequence). The DNA of the CDR3 is TGCGCCAGCAGACTAGACCCCCTCACCGGGGAGCTGTTTTTT. Protein: CASRLDPLTGELFF.

This chain joins TRBV5-4 and TRBJ2-2; TRBD2 aligns across 8 bases. In germline, CDR1 is SGHNT, CDR2 YYREEE (reference sequence). The CDR3 covers 17 residues. V trimming: 0 bases; J trimming: 0 bases; junction bases outside the gene matches: 4. CDR3 amino acids: CASSLGVTSANTGELFF. As DNA, the CDR3 is TGTGCCAGCAGCTTGGGGGTGACTAGCGCGAACACCGGGGAGCTGTTTTTT.

This chain connects TRBV11-2 to TRBJ2-7; D not certain. CDR1 SGHAT and CDR2 FQNNGV come from the germline V gene. V lost 2 bases to trimming and J lost 4 bases, with 9 bases between them. CDR3 size: 13 residues. The CDR3: CASSLNLRYEQYF. CDR3 DNA: TGTGCCAGCAGCTTAAATCTCAGGTACGAGCAGTACTTC.

This sequence joins TRBV29-1 and TRBJ2-2; D perhaps matches TRBD2 (5 bases). The CDR3 loop spans 18 amino acids. With 2 bases removed from V and 4 bases from J, the gap between germline ends came to 23 bases. Germline loops: CDR1 SQVTM, CDR2 ANQGSEA. The CDR3 DNA follows: TGCAGCGTTGAATTTGGATACGCCCCGGGGTCCATCACCGGGGAGCTGTTTTTT. The encoded protein is CSVEFGYAPGSITGELFF.

V usage is TRBV2 and J usage is TRBJ1-1; D is unclear. The CDR3 covers 14 residues. V was pared by 5 bases and J by 1 base, with 11 bases between. Germline V gene sequence: CDR1 SNHLY, CDR2 FYNNEI. The CDR3 here is CASSPREENTEAFF. The CDR3 DNA sequence: TGTGCCAGCAGTCCAAGGGAGGAGAACACTGAAGCTTTCTTT.

The V and J genes are TRBV13 and TRBJ2-3, with D possibly being TRBD1 (6 bases). V lost 3 bases to trimming and J lost 4 bases, with 17 bases between them. The CDR3 length is 16 residues. The germline CDR1 and CDR2 sequences are PRHDT and FYEKMQ (reference sequence). In nucleotides, the CDR3 is TGTGCCAGCAGCTTTATGGGGATCCGACAGGCAGATACGCAGTATTTT. Translating it yields CASSFMGIRQADTQYF.

This chain joins TRBV30 and TRBJ2-5; 11 bases are shared with TRBD1. Trimming at V came to 4 bases and at J to 5 bases, leaving 12 bases not matched to a gene. This CDR3 contains 16 residues. Per the germline V gene, CDR1 is GTSNPN and CDR2 is SVGIG (reference sequence). The CDR3 nucleotides read TGTGCCTGGACCCAAAAGAGGACAGGGGGCGTTGAGACCCAGTACTTC. Its protein is CAWTQKRTGGVETQYF.

The V and J genes are TRBV13 and TRBJ2-2; D might be TRBD2 (7 bases). Germline CDR1 and CDR2: PRHDT and FYEKMQ (reference sequence). Trimming cost V 8 bases and J 4 bases, with 14 bases left between them. The length of the CDR3 is 14 residues. CDR3 coding DNA: TGTGCCAGCTCCTGGGGGGGCGTCACCGGGGAGCTGTTTTTT. Translation gives CASSWGGVTGELFF.

This chain connects TRBV27 to TRBJ1-6, with D possibly matching TRBD1 (6 bases). CDR1 and CDR2 (germline): MNHEY, SMNVEV (reference sequence). The CDR3 consists of 14 residues. V was trimmed by 3 bases and J by 6 bases, leaving 9 bases between them. The CDR3 region is CASSFRGSNSPLHF. The CDR3, as DNA: TGTGCCAGCAGTTTCAGGGGTAGTAATTCACCCCTCCACTTT.

This clone came up a few times. The J gene is TRBJ1-1, the V gene TRBV6-6; 7 bases map to TRBD1. Germline V CDR1 and CDR2: MNHNY, SVGAGI (reference sequence). CDR3 length: 15 residues. J lost 0 bases, V lost 5 bases, and 6 bases had no gene match. In DNA form, the CDR3 reads TGTGCCAGCAGTGACAGGGACCCCGTGAACACTGAAGCTTTCTTT. This translates into CASSDRDPVNTEAFF.

This clone has a single count. The chain combines TRBV5-6 with TRBJ2-7; 8 bases are shared with TRBD2. Trimming removed 4 bases from V and 2 bases from J; junction bases left unmatched: 11. From germline, CDR1 is SGHDT and CDR2 YYEEEE. There are 16 residues in the CDR3. The CDR3 DNA is TGTGCCAGCAGCCCCCTTTTTAGCGGGATTCCCTACGAGCAGTACTTC. As protein: CASSPLFSGIPYEQYF.

Worth noting for this clone: Other DNA sequences within the sample encode an identical CDR3. The rearrangement uses TRBV20-1 and TRBJ2-7; TRBD2 aligns across 7 bases. The length of the CDR3 is 11 residues. In germline, CDR1 is DFQATT, CDR2 SNEGSKA (reference sequence). Trimming at V came to 5 bases and at J to 7 bases, leaving 5 bases not matched to a gene. Here the CDR3 reads CSASIGGEQYF. CDR3 sequence (DNA): TGCAGTGCTTCGATCGGGGGGGAGCAGTACTTC.

The chain recombines TRBV6-4 with TRBJ1-3, with 7 bases aligning to TRBD1. The germline gives CDR1 MRHNA, CDR2 SNTAGT. The CDR3 contains 16 residues. V lost 6 bases and J lost 2; bases outside the gene matches: 10. DNA of the CDR3: TGTGCCAGCAGGGCCCCCAGTAGGGGGCCTGGAAACACCATATATTTT. This translates into CASRAPSRGPGNTIYF.

The chain uses TRBV30 and TRBJ2-1; D gene unclear. The CDR3 is 12 amino acids. The V end was cut by 2 bases, the J end by 5 bases, with 7 bases between. Germline CDR1 is GTSNPN and CDR2 is SVGIG (reference sequence). The CDR3 nucleotides are TGTGCCTGGAGTTGGGCGAACAATGAGCAGTTCTTC. Translated: CAWSWANNEQFF. Combining the CDR3 with reference TRBV30 and TRBJ2-1 gives the whole variable domain SQTIHQWPATLVQPVGSPLSLECTVEGTSNPNLYWYRQAAGRGLQLLFYSVGIGQISSEVPQNLSASRPQDRQFILSSKKLLLSDSGFYLCAWSWANNEQFFGPGTRLTVL.

The count of this clone is one. V usage is TRBV25-1 and J usage is TRBJ2-1, with 9 bases aligning to TRBD2. This CDR3 is built from 17 residues. The junction had 13 bases not matched to a gene; V was cut back by 5 bases and J by 5 bases. Germline lookup yields CDR1 MGHDK and CDR2 SYGVNS. The CDR3 sequence is CASSPRVSGSGDNEQFF. The CDR3 DNA reads as TGTGCCAGCAGTCCTCGAGTTAGCGGGAGCGGTGACAATGAGCAGTTCTTC.

The genes are TRBV11-2 and TRBJ2-1; no reliable D call. Trimming removed 3 bases from V and 6 bases from J, with 3 bases in between. CDR1 is SGHAT and CDR2 is FQNNGV in the germline V gene. This CDR3 is built from 11 residues. The CDR3 reads CASSLANEQFF. The CDR3 DNA sequence: TGTGCCAGCAGCTTGGCCAATGAGCAGTTCTTC.